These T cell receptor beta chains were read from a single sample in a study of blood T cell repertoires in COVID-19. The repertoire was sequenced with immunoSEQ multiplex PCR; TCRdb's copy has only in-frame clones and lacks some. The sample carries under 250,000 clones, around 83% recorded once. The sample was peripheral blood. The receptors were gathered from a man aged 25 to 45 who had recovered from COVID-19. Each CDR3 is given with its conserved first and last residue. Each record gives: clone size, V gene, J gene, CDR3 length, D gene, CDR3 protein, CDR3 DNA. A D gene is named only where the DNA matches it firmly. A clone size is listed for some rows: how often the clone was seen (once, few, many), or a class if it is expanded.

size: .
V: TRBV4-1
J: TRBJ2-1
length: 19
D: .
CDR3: CASSQVGGRGGVSYNEQFF
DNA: TGCGCCAGCAGCCAAGTCGGGGGTAGAGGGGGCGTCTCCTACAATGAGCAGTTCTTC

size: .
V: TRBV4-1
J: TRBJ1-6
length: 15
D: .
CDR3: CASSQLRKPDSPLHF
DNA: TGCGCCAGCAGCCAACTGAGAAAGCCGGATTCACCCCTCCACTTT

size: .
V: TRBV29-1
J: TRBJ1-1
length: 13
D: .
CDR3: CSVEGSGHVEAFF
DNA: TGCAGCGTTGAGGGGTCGGGACACGTTGAAGCTTTCTTT

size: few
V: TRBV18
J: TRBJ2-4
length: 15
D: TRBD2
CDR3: CASSPGGGQINIQYF
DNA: TGTGCCAGCTCACCCGGGGGGGGCCAGATAAACATTCAGTACTTC

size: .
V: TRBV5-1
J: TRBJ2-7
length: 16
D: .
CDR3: CASSLVTAAEVYEQYF
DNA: TGCGCCAGCAGCTTGGTGACGGCGGCCGAGGTCTACGAGCAGTACTTC

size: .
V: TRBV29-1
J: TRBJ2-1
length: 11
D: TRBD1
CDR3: CSVESLTGEFF
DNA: TGCAGCGTTGAGAGTTTGACAGGGGAATTCTTC

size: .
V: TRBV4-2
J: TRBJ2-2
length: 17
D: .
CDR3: CASSQALGGAGTGELFF
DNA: TGTGCCAGCAGCCAAGCTCTTGGTGGGGCCGGCACCGGGGAGCTGTTTTTT

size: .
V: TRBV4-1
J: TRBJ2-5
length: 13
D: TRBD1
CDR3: CATARQGGGTQYF
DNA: TGCGCCACCGCTAGACAGGGCGGTGGGACCCAGTACTTC

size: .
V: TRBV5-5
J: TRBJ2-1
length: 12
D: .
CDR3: CASSRSYNEQFF
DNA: TGTGCCAGCAGCCGCAGTTACAATGAGCAGTTCTTC

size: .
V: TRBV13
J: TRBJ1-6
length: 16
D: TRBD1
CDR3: CASRRNGDSSNSPLHF
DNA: TGTGCCAGCAGAAGAAACGGGGACAGTAGTAATTCACCCCTCCACTTT

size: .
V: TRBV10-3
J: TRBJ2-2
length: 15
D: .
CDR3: CAIGGPEAPSGELFF
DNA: TGTGCCATCGGCGGGCCGGAGGCCCCATCCGGGGAGCTGTTTTTT

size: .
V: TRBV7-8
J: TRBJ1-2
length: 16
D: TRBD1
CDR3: CASSLPGQLLLYGYTF
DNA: TGTGCCAGCAGCTTACCGGGACAGCTTCTACTATATGGCTACACCTTC

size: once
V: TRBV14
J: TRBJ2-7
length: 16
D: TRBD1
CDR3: CASSQEGDRGTYEQYF
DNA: TGTGCCAGCAGCCAAGAGGGGGACAGGGGAACCTACGAGCAGTACTTC

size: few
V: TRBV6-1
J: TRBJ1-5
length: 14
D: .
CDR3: CASSEVGVRQPQHF
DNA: TGTGCCAGCAGTGAAGTCGGAGTACGTCAGCCCCAGCATTTT

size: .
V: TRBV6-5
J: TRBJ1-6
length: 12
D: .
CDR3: CASGSGGSPLHF
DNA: TGTGCCAGCGGGTCCGGGGGATCACCCCTCCACTTT

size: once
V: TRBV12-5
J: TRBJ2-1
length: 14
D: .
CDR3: CASGPLAADNEQFF
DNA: TGTGCTAGTGGGCCCCTTGCGGCGGACAATGAGCAGTTCTTC

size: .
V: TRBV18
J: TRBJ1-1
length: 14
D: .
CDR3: CASSPQDENTEAFF
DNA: TGTGCCAGCTCACCGCAGGATGAGAACACTGAAGCTTTCTTT

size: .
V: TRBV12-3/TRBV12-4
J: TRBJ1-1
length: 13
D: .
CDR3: CASSPSGVTEAFF
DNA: TGTGCCAGCAGCCCGAGCGGGGTTACTGAAGCTTTCTTT

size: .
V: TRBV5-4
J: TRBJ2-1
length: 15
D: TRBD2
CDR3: CASSPTGLSYNEQFF
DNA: TGTGCCAGCAGCCCGACGGGACTATCCTACAATGAGCAGTTCTTC

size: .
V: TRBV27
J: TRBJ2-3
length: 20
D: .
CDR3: CASSLQPSRQRNRVTDTQYF
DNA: TGTGCCAGCAGTTTACAACCTTCCCGACAAAGAAACAGGGTCACAGATACGCAGTATTTT

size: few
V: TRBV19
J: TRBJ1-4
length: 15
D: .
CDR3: CASSAGTATNEKLFF
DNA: TGTGCCAGTAGTGCGGGGACGGCAACTAATGAAAAACTGTTTTTT

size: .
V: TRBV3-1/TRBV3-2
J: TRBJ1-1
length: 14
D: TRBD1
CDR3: CASSRDSMNTEAFF
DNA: TGTGCCAGCAGCCGGGACAGCATGAACACTGAAGCTTTCTTT

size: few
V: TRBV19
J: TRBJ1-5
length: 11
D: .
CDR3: CASGEEQPQHF
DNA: TGTGCCAGCGGGGAGGAGCAGCCCCAGCATTTT

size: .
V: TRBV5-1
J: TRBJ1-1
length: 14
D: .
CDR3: CASSLDRVGTEAFF
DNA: TGCGCCAGCAGCTTGGACAGGGTGGGCACTGAAGCTTTCTTT

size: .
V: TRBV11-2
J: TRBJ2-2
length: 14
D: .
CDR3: CASSSAGSAGELFF
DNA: TGTGCCAGCAGCTCGGCAGGTTCCGCCGGGGAGCTGTTTTTT

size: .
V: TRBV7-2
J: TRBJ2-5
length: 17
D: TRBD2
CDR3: CASSLDRVAGGAGTQYF
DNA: TGTGCCAGCAGCTTAGACCGGGTAGCGGGGGGAGCAGGGACCCAGTACTTC

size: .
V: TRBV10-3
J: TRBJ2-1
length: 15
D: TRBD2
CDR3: CAISPFSGLAAEQFF
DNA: TGTGCCATCAGCCCTTTCTCGGGACTAGCAGCTGAGCAGTTCTTC

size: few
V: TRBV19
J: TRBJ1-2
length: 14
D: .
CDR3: CASSIPAGSYGYTF
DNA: TGTGCCAGTAGTATTCCCGCAGGGTCCTATGGCTACACCTTC

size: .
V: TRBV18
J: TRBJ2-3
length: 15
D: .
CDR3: CASSRTDREGDTQYF
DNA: TGTGCCAGCTCACGGACGGACAGGGAGGGAGATACGCAGTATTTT

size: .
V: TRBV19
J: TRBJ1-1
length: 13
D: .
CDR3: CASTRQMNTEAFF
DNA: TGTGCCAGTACCAGACAGATGAACACTGAAGCTTTCTTT

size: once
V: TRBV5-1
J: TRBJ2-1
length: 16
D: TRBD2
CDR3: CASSLALAGGPNEQFF
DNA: TGCGCCAGCAGCTTGGCTCTAGCGGGGGGGCCCAATGAGCAGTTCTTC

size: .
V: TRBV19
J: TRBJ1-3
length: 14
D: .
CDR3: CASGETGPGNTIYF
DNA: TGTGCCAGTGGAGAAACAGGGCCTGGAAACACCATATATTTT

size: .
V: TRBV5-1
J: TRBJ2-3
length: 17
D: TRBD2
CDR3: CASSVGRLAGSTDTQYF
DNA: TGCGCCAGCAGCGTAGGAAGACTAGCGGGGAGCACAGATACGCAGTATTTT

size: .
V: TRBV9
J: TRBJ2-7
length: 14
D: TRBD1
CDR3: CASSVEGQGYEQYF
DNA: TGTGCCAGCAGCGTAGAGGGACAGGGCTACGAGCAGTACTTC

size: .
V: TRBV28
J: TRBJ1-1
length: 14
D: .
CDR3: CASSVLGGNTEAFF
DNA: TGTGCCAGCAGTGTTCTTGGCGGGAACACTGAAGCTTTCTTT

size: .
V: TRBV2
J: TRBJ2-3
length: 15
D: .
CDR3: CASSDSYRATDTQYF
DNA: TGTGCCAGCAGTGATAGTTACAGGGCCACAGATACGCAGTATTTT

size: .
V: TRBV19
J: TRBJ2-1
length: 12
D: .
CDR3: CASSWAKDEQFF
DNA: TGTGCCAGTAGCTGGGCTAAGGATGAGCAGTTCTTC

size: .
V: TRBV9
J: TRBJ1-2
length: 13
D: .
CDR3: CASSDPRGYGYTF
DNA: TGTGCCAGCAGCGATCCCCGGGGGTATGGCTACACCTTC

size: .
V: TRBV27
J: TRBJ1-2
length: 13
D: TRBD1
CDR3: CASSYRGLYGYTF
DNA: TGTGCCAGCAGTTACAGGGGTCTCTATGGCTACACCTTC

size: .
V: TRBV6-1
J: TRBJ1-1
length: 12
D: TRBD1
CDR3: CASSEEDRRAFF
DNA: TGTGCCAGCAGTGAAGAGGACAGGAGGGCTTTCTTT

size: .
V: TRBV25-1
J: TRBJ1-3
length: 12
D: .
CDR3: CASSDGQSPIYF
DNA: TGTGCCAGCAGTGACGGACAATCGCCCATATATTTT

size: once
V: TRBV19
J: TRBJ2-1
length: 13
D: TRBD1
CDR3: CASRDLQGNEQFF
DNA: TGTGCCAGTAGGGACTTACAGGGGAATGAGCAGTTCTTC

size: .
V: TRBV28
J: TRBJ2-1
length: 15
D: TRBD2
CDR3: CASQGLAGGFDEQFF
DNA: TGTGCCAGCCAGGGACTAGCGGGGGGTTTCGATGAGCAGTTCTTC

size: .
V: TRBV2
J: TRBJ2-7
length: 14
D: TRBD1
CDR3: CASTPGTVSYEQYF
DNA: TGTGCCAGCACCCCGGGGACAGTCTCCTACGAGCAGTACTTC

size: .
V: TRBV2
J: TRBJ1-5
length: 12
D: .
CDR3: CATRRGNQPQHF
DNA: TGTGCCACTCGGAGGGGCAATCAGCCCCAGCATTTT

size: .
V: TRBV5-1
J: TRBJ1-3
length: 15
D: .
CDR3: CASSLLYNSGNTIYF
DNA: TGCGCCAGCAGCTTGTTGTACAACTCTGGAAACACCATATATTTT

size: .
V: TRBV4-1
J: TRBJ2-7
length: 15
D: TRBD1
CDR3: CASSHPGTGRSEQYF
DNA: TGCGCCAGCAGCCATCCCGGGACAGGCCGCTCCGAGCAGTACTTC

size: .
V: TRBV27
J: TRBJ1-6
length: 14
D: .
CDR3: CASSLGGLGVQIHF
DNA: TGTGCCAGCAGTTTAGGTGGCCTAGGGGTACAGATCCACTTT

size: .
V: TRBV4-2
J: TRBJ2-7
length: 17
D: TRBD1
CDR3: CASSQDRHRGRRNEQYF
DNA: TGTGCCAGCAGCCAAGATCGCCACAGGGGGCGCCGGAACGAGCAGTACTTC

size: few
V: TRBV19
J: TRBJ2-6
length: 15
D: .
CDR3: CASSTELSGANVLTF
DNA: TGTGCCAGTAGTACCGAGTTGTCTGGGGCCAACGTCCTGACTTTC

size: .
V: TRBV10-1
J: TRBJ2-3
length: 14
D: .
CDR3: CASSESLAKDTQYF
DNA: TGCGCCAGCAGTGAGTCCCTAGCTAAAGATACGCAGTATTTT

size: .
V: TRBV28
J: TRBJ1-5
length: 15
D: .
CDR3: CATLGAPGHWQPQHF
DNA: TGTGCCACCCTAGGGGCACCGGGACATTGGCAGCCCCAGCATTTT

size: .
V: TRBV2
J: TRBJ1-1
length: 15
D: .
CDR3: CASSVRGESVGEAFF
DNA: TGTGCCAGCAGTGTCAGGGGCGAGTCGGTGGGTGAAGCTTTCTTT

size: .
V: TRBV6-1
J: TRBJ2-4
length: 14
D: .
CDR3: CASSEFPVKNIQYF
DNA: TGTGCCAGCAGTGAATTTCCAGTCAAAAACATTCAGTACTTC

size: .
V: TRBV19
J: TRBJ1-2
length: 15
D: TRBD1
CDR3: CASSISGTGNYGYTF
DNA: TGTGCCAGTAGTATTTCCGGGACAGGGAACTATGGCTACACCTTC

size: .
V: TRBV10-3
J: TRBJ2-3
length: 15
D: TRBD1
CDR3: CAISESRDRQDTQYF
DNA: TGTGCCATCAGTGAGTCTAGGGACAGACAAGATACGCAGTATTTT

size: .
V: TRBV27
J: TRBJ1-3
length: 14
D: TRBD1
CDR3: CASRARGTGNTIYF
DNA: TGTGCCAGCAGAGCCAGGGGGACAGGAAACACCATATATTTT

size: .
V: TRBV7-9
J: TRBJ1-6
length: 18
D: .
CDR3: CASSYRFGPGVLGSPLHF
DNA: TGTGCCAGCAGCTATAGATTCGGGCCGGGGGTGTTAGGTTCACCCCTCCACTTT

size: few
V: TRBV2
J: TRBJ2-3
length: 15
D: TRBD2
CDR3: CALSPTSGGARAQYF
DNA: TGTGCCCTATCCCCTACTAGCGGGGGGGCTCGGGCGCAGTATTTT